Presented here are 19 T cell receptor beta chains from one specimen sequenced in a study of shared clonotypes between healthy human individuals (dated by TCRdb to about 2020). Library generation was performed with the immunoSEQ multiplex PCR assay. TCRdb took this table from immuneACCESS and kept in-frame rearrangements with V and J called. Such tables lack part of the clones; where checked against another copy, unresolved V genes explain under half of the gap, and the rest is unexplained. The sample data list some 1.5 million clones, and roughly 96% of these were observed just once. Together, the top ten hold about 1% of the sample. Sequencing used naive CD4+ T cells sorted from blood. The cell subset or site label, read with the paper, signifies: CD45RA+ positively selected. These receptors all stem from a man aged 30 to 45 in good health.

Only one count was recorded for this clone. The J gene is TRBJ2-3, the V gene TRBV6-6; weak D call: TRBD2 (6 bases). The CDR3 is 16 residues long. Germline V gene lookup returns CDR1 MNHNY and CDR2 SVGAGI (reference sequence). Trimming left V 0 bases short and J 3 bases short, with 13 bases between. CDR3 DNA sequence: TGTGCCAGCAGTTACTCCGGGGGTAGCGTTACAGATACGCAGTATTTT. Its translation is CASSYSGGSVTDTQYF.

V gene TRBV5-1 combines with J gene TRBJ1-4; D remains unclear. Trimming removed 0 bases from V and 7 bases from J, with 10 bases in between. Per the germline V gene, CDR1 is SGHRS and CDR2 is YFSETQ. The CDR3 has 14 residues. In DNA form, the CDR3 reads TGCGCCAGCAGCTTGGATCCTAGCAGTGAAAAACTGTTTTTT. Translated, it gives CASSLDPSSEKLFF.

The chain has TRBV2 and TRBJ2-3, with D possibly matching TRBD1 (6 bases). The CDR3 length is 13 residues. V lost 4 bases to trimming and J lost 5 bases, with 10 bases between them. The germline CDR1 and CDR2 sequences are SNHLY and FYNNEI. The CDR3 region is CASSGNREDTQYF. In nucleotides, the CDR3 is TGTGCCAGCAGTGGAAACAGGGAAGATACGCAGTATTTT.

The J gene is TRBJ2-2, the V gene TRBV6-1; tentatively, D is TRBD1 or TRBD2 (6 bases each). Germline V lookup: CDR1 MNHNS, CDR2 SASEGT. Trimming pared 2 bases from V and 6 bases from J, leaving 13 bases between. The CDR3 has 15 amino acids. The CDR3 DNA reads TGTGCCAGCAGTGAAACGGGGGCAAGGTCCGGGGAGCTGTTTTTT. As protein: CASSETGARSGELFF.

The chain recombines TRBV6-6 with TRBJ1-2, with no clear D. This CDR3 is built from 13 residues. CDR1 is MNHNY and CDR2 is SVGAGI in the germline V gene (reference sequence). V was trimmed by 2 bases and J by 1 base, leaving 5 bases between them. The CDR3, as DNA: TGTGCCAGCAGTTACAGCGGTAACTATGGCTACACCTTC. Its protein is CASSYSGNYGYTF.

This sequence joins TRBV6-5 and TRBJ2-7, with D uncertain. This CDR3 is built from 15 residues. Trimming removed 9 bases from V and 4 bases from J, with 22 bases in between. Per the germline V gene, CDR1 is MNHEY and CDR2 is SVGAGI. This CDR3 is CASSRWATPEYEQYF. As DNA, the CDR3 is TGTGCCAGTTCCAGGTGGGCAACCCCAGAGTACGAGCAGTACTTC.

The V and J genes are TRBV5-1 and TRBJ2-2; TRBD2 matches 11 bases. V lost 0 bases and J lost 3; bases outside the gene matches: 4. Germline loops: CDR1 SGHRS, CDR2 YFSETQ. CDR3 length: 17 residues. Written as DNA, the CDR3 is TGCGCCAGCAGCTTGGCCGGACTAGCGGGCGACACCGGGGAGCTGTTTTTT. Protein: CASSLAGLAGDTGELFF.

Comments on this clone: This sample also contains other DNA sequences that code for the same CDR3. V is TRBV5-1 and J is TRBJ2-3, with TRBD2 matching over 7 bases. With 0 bases clipped from V and 3 bases from J, the junction kept 1 base outside the gene matches. Germline CDR1 and CDR2: SGHRS and YFSETQ. There are 14 residues in the CDR3. The CDR3 here is CASSLGSGTDTQYF. CDR3 DNA sequence: TGCGCCAGCAGCTTGGGTAGCGGGACAGATACGCAGTATTTT.

Note on this clone: Germline is not matched at one junction end, which may reflect a read error. The chain carries TRBV5-4 and TRBJ2-7; 7 positions match TRBD2. From germline, CDR1 is SGHNT and CDR2 YYREEE (reference sequence). There are 15 residues in the CDR3. In DNA form, the CDR3 reads TGTGCCAGCAGCCTGCCCGGGAGGAAAGCCTACGGGCAGTACTTC. This sequence encodes CASSLPGRKAYGQYF.

The V gene is TRBV7-9, the J gene TRBJ2-1, with 10 bases identical to TRBD2. V was pared by 1 base and J by 5 bases, with 14 bases of the junction left unmatched. The length of the CDR3 is 19 residues. CDR1 SEHNR and CDR2 FQNEAQ come from the germline V gene (reference sequence). DNA for the CDR3: TGTGCCAGCAGCTTAGGTATGGGGACTAGCGAGGTGGGGGACAATGAGCAGTTCTTC. Translation gives CASSLGMGTSEVGDNEQFF.

This chain uses TRBV9 with TRBJ2-7; the D gene is possibly TRBD2 (5 bases). The germline gives CDR1 SGDLS, CDR2 YYNGEE. CDR3 length: 15 residues. Trimming stripped 0 bases from V and 3 bases from J, with 13 bases between. The CDR3: CASSVGPAENYEQYF. The DNA for the CDR3 is TGTGCCAGCAGCGTAGGACCAGCGGAGAACTACGAGCAGTACTTC.

This chain links TRBV27 with TRBJ1-3; TRBD1 aligns across 7 bases. The CDR3 contains 16 residues. Germline values: CDR1 MNHEY, CDR2 SMNVEV (reference sequence). V lost 4 bases and J lost 5; bases outside the gene matches: 11. Here the CDR3 reads CASSSTPQGRRNTIYF. CDR3 nucleotides: TGTGCCAGCAGTTCTACCCCACAGGGGAGGAGAAACACCATATATTTT.

The rearrangement links TRBV27 to TRBJ2-5; no reliable D call. CDR3 length equals 11 residues. CDR1 is MNHEY, CDR2 SMNVEV, per germline (reference sequence). The V end lost 5 bases, the J end lost 13 bases, and 14 bases lay between the germline ends. CDR3: CASSMQDRWYF. The CDR3 region has the DNA TGTGCCAGCAGTATGCAGGATCGGTGGTACTTC.

The chain uses TRBV29-1 and TRBJ2-5; TRBD2 matches 9 bases. With 4 bases clipped from V and 5 bases from J, the junction kept 8 bases outside the gene matches. CDR3 length: 14 residues. In germline, CDR1 is SQVTM, CDR2 ANQGSEA. The chain's CDR3 is CSVVVAGVLETQYF. The CDR3, as DNA: TGCAGCGTTGTTGTAGCGGGAGTTCTGGAGACCCAGTACTTC.

The V and J genes are TRBV30 and TRBJ2-7, with D possibly matching TRBD2 (6 bases). V was clipped by 5 bases and J by 7 bases, with 18 bases between them. The germline gives CDR1 GTSNPN, CDR2 SVGIG (reference sequence). CDR3 length: 13 residues. The CDR3 nucleotides read TGTGCCTGGGGACGCACCAACCGGGGGGAGCAGTACTTC. It yields the protein CAWGRTNRGEQYF.

This chain joins TRBV4-3 and TRBJ2-3, with a weak D call TRBD1 (6 bases). Germline V lookup: CDR1 LGHNA, CDR2 YSLEER. V lost 1 base, J lost 0 bases, and 8 bases lay in between. The CDR3 is 15 amino acids. CDR3: CASSQAGQSTDTQYF. Here the CDR3 DNA reads TGCGCCAGCAGCCAAGCCGGACAGAGCACAGATACGCAGTATTTT.

The chain employs TRBV6-1 and TRBJ2-3; tentative D call: TRBD1 (5 bases). CDR3 length: 15 amino acids. With 4 bases removed from V and 0 bases from J, the gap between germline ends came to 11 bases. Germline CDR1 and CDR2: MNHNS and SASEGT. CDR3 sequence reads: CASSARTTSTDTQYF. The CDR3 DNA follows: TGTGCCAGCAGTGCTAGGACAACTAGCACAGATACGCAGTATTTT.

The DNA for the CDR3 is TGTGCCAGCTCACCACCGACAGGGCTAGGCGCTGAAGCTTTCTTT. It codes for CASSPPTGLGAEAFF. The genes are TRBV18 and TRBJ1-1, with 7 bases aligning to TRBD1. Per the germline V gene, CDR1 is KGHSH and CDR2 is LQKENI. The CDR3 totals 15 residues. The ends lost 0 bases at V and 6 bases at J; junction bases unmatched: 7.

J is TRBJ1-3 and V is TRBV18; D is unresolved. V was clipped by 5 bases and J by 1 base, with 18 bases between them. The V gene's germline CDR1 is KGHSH and CDR2 LQKENI. The CDR3 is made up of 17 amino acids. CDR3 sequence reads: CASSGGGQQYSGNTIYF. The CDR3 bases are TGTGCCAGCTCAGGAGGCGGCCAACAGTATTCTGGAAACACCATATATTTT.